This T cell receptor (beta chain) was recovered during a study of blood T cell repertoires in COVID-19. Here immunoSEQ multiplex PCR was the method, and the copy in TCRdb shows in-frame clones only, minus some. The sample consists of roughly 200,000 clones, 90% of them appearing once. Germline values: CDR1 SEHNR, CDR2 FQNEAQ (reference sequence). The CDR3 extends over 15 amino acids. The trim removed 2 bases at V and 4 bases at J, leaving 5 bases unmatched. The sequenced sample consisted of peripheral blood. The source of this sequence is a man aged 45-65 years with acute or convalescent COVID-19. This chain links TRBV7-9 with TRBJ2-1; 7 nucleotides match TRBD1. The DNA for the CDR3 is TGTGCCAGCAGCTTAACCGGGACAGCTTACAATGAGCAGTTCTTC. Encoded protein: CASSLTGTAYNEQFF.